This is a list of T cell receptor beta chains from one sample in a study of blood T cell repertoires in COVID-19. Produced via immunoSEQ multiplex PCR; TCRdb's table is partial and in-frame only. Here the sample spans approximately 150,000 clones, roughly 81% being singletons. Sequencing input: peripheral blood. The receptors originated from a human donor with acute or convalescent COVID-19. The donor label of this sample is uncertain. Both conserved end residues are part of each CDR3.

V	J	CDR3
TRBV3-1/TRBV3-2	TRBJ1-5	CASSARGSNQPQHF
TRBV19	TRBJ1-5	CASKDRGNQPQHF
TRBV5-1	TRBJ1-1	CASSLVGGLNTEAFF
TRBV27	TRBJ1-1	CASRAAGNTEAFF
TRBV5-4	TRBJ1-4	CASSPGGAGSLKKLFF
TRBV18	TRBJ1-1	CASSLQGAEAFF
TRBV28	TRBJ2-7	CASSAPTYEQYF
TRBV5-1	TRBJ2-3	CASSLEARPTDTQYF
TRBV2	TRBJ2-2	CASSVLQGFTGELFF
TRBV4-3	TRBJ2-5	CASSQDYGGETQYF
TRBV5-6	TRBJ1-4	CASSWTGRRVEKLFF
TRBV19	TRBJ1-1	CASSIGAGISEAFF
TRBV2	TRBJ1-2	CASSEGQGGRGYTF
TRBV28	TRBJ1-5	CASRDGGNQPQHF
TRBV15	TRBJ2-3	CATSEDGGTDTQYF
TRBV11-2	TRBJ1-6	CASRPTGINSPLHF
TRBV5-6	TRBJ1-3	CASSQGRLSGNTIYF
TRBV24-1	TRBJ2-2	CATSEQIPPGELFF
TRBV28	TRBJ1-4	CASSFLQGGNEKLFF
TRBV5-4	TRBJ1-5	CASSLGGQGLGNQPQHF
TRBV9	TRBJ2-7	CASSVGLGGAPYEQYF
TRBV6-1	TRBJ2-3	CASSEARAGRQYF
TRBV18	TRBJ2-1	CASSKPGQGAYNEQFF
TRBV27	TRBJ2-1	CASSFYGGSSYNEQFF
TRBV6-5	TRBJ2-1	CASSYSRGRARDEQFF
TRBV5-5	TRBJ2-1	CASSSINTNEQFF
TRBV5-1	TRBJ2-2	CASHDPRAANTGELFF
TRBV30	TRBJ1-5	CAWSVQENQPQHF
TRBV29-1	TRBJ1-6	CSVSSGGRYNSPLHF
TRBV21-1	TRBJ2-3	CASSKVVESSTDTQYF
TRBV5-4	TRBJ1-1	CASSSGQVRTEAFF
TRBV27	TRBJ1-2	CASSPGTGGLNGYTF
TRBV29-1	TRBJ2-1	CSVLGPNRVHNEQFF
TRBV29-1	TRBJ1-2	CSVEDRQGVYGYTF
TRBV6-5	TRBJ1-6	CASSSTGVYSPLHF
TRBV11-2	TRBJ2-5	CASSFPGGRWETQYF
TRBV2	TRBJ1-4	CASSKRTGGNEKLFF
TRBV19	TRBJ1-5	CASSILPGGTSNQPQHF
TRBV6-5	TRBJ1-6	CASTYSGGFGSPLHF
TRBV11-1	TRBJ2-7	CASSLETDSSYEQYF
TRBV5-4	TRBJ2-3	CASSLGGYTDTQYF
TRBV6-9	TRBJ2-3	CASSYTSGRARDTQYF
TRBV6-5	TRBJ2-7	CASSDSTYEQYF
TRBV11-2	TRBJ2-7	CASSLGQTYEQYF
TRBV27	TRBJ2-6	CASSPGAGANVLTF
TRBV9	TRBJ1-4	CARTGGGARIYEKLFF
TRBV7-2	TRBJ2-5	CASSLARQAGETQYF
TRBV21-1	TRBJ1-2	CASSKRSGEARDYGYTF